This TCR beta chain originates from a study of cytomegalovirus exposure and HLA in healthy donors. Amplification used 60 Vbeta primers and 13 Jbeta primers. Only in-frame clones appear in the TCRdb table, and some are missing; sequencing was by immunoSEQ multiplex PCR. Altogether 110,000 to 150,000 clones are present, approximately 82% being singletons, with the ten largest covering 3% to 3.5%. In germline, CDR1 is PRHDT, CDR2 FYEKMQ (reference sequence). V lost 4 bases to trimming and J lost 1 base; unmatched junction nucleotides: 2. This CDR3 spans 15 amino acids. Those who donated were healthy bone marrow donors.

This sequence joins TRBV13 and TRBJ1-1, with 11 positions matching TRBD1. Sequencing input: PBMCs. This clonotype was obtained from a man aged 40-49 years in good health and CMV-seronegative. CDR3 in amino acids: CASSSGTGGNTEAFF. The CDR3 DNA is TGTGCCAGCAGCTCGGGGACAGGGGGGAACACTGAAGCTTTCTTT.